These T cell receptor beta chains were read from a single sample in a study of shared clonotypes between healthy human individuals. The method was immunoSEQ multiplex PCR; TCRdb's version includes in-frame clones alone and lacks a portion of them. Among 2,500,000 or so clones listed, approximately 92% were seen once. Input material: naive CD4+ T cells sorted from blood. Receptor source: a man aged 18 to 35 in good health. Each CDR3 is given with its conserved first and last residue. The order of the fields is CDR3 DNA, CDR3 protein, J gene, V gene, D gene, clone size. A D gene is named only where the DNA matches it firmly. Clone size, where shown, is once, few, many, or a class for clones that have expanded.

CDR3nt: TGTGCCAGCAAATCTAACTATGGCTACACCTTC
CDR3aa: CASKSNYGYTF
j_gene: TRBJ1-2
v_gene: TRBV6-6
d_gene: -
abundance: -

CDR3nt: TGTGCCAGTAGTGGCAGAATAGGTTGGCAAGAGACCCAGTACTTC
CDR3aa: CASSGRIGWQETQYF
j_gene: TRBJ2-5
v_gene: TRBV19
d_gene: -
abundance: -

CDR3nt: TGTGCCAGCAGAACCATCCACTACGAGCAGTACTTC
CDR3aa: CASRTIHYEQYF
j_gene: TRBJ2-7
v_gene: TRBV28
d_gene: -
abundance: -

CDR3nt: TGTGCCAGCAGCCCGGGACTCGTCCAAGAGACCCAGTACTTC
CDR3aa: CASSPGLVQETQYF
j_gene: TRBJ2-5
v_gene: TRBV9
d_gene: -
abundance: -

CDR3nt: TGTGCCAGCAGCTTCGCTCGACCCACGCCCAACACTGAAGCTTTCTTT
CDR3aa: CASSFARPTPNTEAFF
j_gene: TRBJ1-1
v_gene: TRBV7-9
d_gene: -
abundance: -

CDR3nt: TGTGCCAGCAGTCGGAGCGTTGAGCAGTTCTTC
CDR3aa: CASSRSVEQFF
j_gene: TRBJ2-1
v_gene: TRBV11-2
d_gene: -
abundance: -

CDR3nt: TGTGCCAGCGTAGCGGGAGGGCCGGTAGATACGCAGTATTTT
CDR3aa: CASVAGGPVDTQYF
j_gene: TRBJ2-3
v_gene: TRBV2
d_gene: TRBD2
abundance: -

CDR3nt: TGTGCCAGCAGTGTACAGAGTTTGAACACCGGGGAGCTGTTTTTT
CDR3aa: CASSVQSLNTGELFF
j_gene: TRBJ2-2
v_gene: TRBV2
d_gene: -
abundance: -

CDR3nt: TGTGCCAGCAGTTCCGGACAGGGCAATCAGCCCCAGCATTTT
CDR3aa: CASSSGQGNQPQHF
j_gene: TRBJ1-5
v_gene: TRBV28
d_gene: TRBD1
abundance: -

CDR3nt: TGTGCCAGCAGCCGTTCGACAGGGGCGGCCTACGAGCAGTACTTC
CDR3aa: CASSRSTGAAYEQYF
j_gene: TRBJ2-7
v_gene: TRBV7-2
d_gene: TRBD1
abundance: once